The 14 T cell receptor beta chains below all came from one sample that was sequenced in a study of vaccination effects on CD4 cells after COVID-19. With more than 9 days of culture completed, CD4+ T cells were isolated. TCRdb's table, derived via immunoSEQ multiplex PCR, lists solely in-frame clones and lacks some. The sample contains 20,000 to 25,000 clones, around 73% of which appear only once. Their cognate antigens are unknown. Sequencing used CD4+ T cells from PBMCs cultured without peptide, obtained before COVID-19 vaccination. The receptors come from a human donor who received a COVID-19 vaccine.

This clone occurred a few times. The rearrangement uses TRBV4-1 and TRBJ1-2; TRBD1 matches 10 bases. V was clipped by 4 bases and J by 6 bases; unmatched bases: 5. The length of the CDR3 is 14 residues. Germline loops: CDR1 MGHRA, CDR2 YSYEKL. CDR3 sequence (DNA): TGCGCCAGCAGCCCCTGGACAGGGGGAGATGGCTACACCTTC. Its protein is CASSPWTGGDGYTF.

The chain links TRBV6-5 to TRBJ1-3; D ambiguous. The germline V and J ends were trimmed by 0 bases and 0 bases, with 9 bases remaining between them. The CDR3 covers 16 residues. Germline V gives CDR1 MNHEY, CDR2 SVGAGI. The CDR3 DNA reads TGTGCCAGCAGTTACTCTGCACTGAGCTCTGGAAACACCATATATTTT. As protein: CASSYSALSSGNTIYF.

The V call is TRBV28, the J call TRBJ2-5, with D possibly being TRBD1 (5 bases). Deletions cut 6 bases from V and 0 bases from J, with 8 bases between. The CDR3 has 13 amino acids. Germline CDR1 is MDHEN and CDR2 is SYDVKM. The DNA for the CDR3 is TGTGCCAGCAGGCCAGGGAACCAAGAGACCCAGTACTTC. The encoded protein is CASRPGNQETQYF.

The chain joins TRBV28 to TRBJ1-5; D is uncertain. The CDR3 totals 11 residues. Germline V lookup: CDR1 MDHEN, CDR2 SYDVKM. V dropped 3 bases and J dropped 6 bases, with 3 bases sitting between them. CDR3 amino acids: CASSLGQPQHF. CDR3 in DNA: TGTGCCAGCAGTTTGGGTCAGCCCCAGCATTTT.

This clone was seen more than once but under ten times. The chain joins TRBV28 to TRBJ1-1; D is perhaps TRBD1 (5 bases). The germline gives CDR1 MDHEN, CDR2 SYDVKM. The CDR3 loop spans 12 amino acids. The ends were cut back, 8 bases at V and 4 bases at J, with 11 bases in the middle. The DNA for the CDR3 is TGTGCCAGCTCTATGAGGGGCACTGAAGCTTTCTTT. This codes for CASSMRGTEAFF. Looking up the rest from reference TRBV28 and TRBJ1-1 gives the full variable domain: DVKVTQSSRYLVKRTGEKVFLECVQDMDHENMFWYRQDPGLGLRLIYFSYDVKMKEKGDIPEGYSVSREKKERFSLILESASTNQTSMYLCASSMRGTEAFFGQGTRLTVV.

The rearrangement uses TRBV28 and TRBJ1-4; D possibly corresponds to TRBD1 (6 bases). Deletions cut 7 bases from V and 4 bases from J, with 16 bases between. This CDR3 has 15 amino acids. In germline, CDR1 is MDHEN, CDR2 SYDVKM. CDR3 protein: CASNRLQGGNEKLFF. The DNA for the CDR3 is TGTGCCAGCAACAGATTACAGGGTGGTAATGAAAAACTGTTTTTT. Full variable domain (outside the CDR3, taken from reference TRBV28 and TRBJ1-4): DVKVTQSSRYLVKRTGEKVFLECVQDMDHENMFWYRQDPGLGLRLIYFSYDVKMKEKGDIPEGYSVSREKKERFSLILESASTNQTSMYLCASNRLQGGNEKLFFGSGTQLSVL.

V gene TRBV9 combines with J gene TRBJ1-4; 8 bases are shared with TRBD1. The CDR3 sequence is 15 residues long. From germline, CDR1 is SGDLS and CDR2 YYNGEE. The ends lost 0 bases at V and 11 bases at J; junction bases unmatched: 9. CDR3 in DNA: TGTGCCAGCAGCGTAGGAGGCAGGGGGCAGTCCAAACTGTTTTTT. Protein product: CASSVGGRGQSKLFF.

In this sample, this clone turned up a few times. The genes are TRBV11-2 and TRBJ2-5, with D possibly being TRBD1 (7 bases). This CDR3 comprises 15 residues. V gave up 5 bases and J gave up 2 bases, with 15 bases separating them. The germline V gene has CDR1 SGHAT and CDR2 FQNNGV. This CDR3 is CASSPMTGRQETQYF. The CDR3 DNA is TGTGCCAGCAGCCCTATGACAGGGAGGCAAGAGACCCAGTACTTC.

The chain employs TRBV4-1 and TRBJ1-1, with a weak D call TRBD1 (5 bases). Germline V gene data show CDR1 as MGHRA and CDR2 as YSYEKL. V lost 0 bases and J lost 6, with 8 bases in between. This CDR3 comprises 13 residues. CDR3 bases: TGCGCCAGCAGCCAAGATCGGGGACCTGAAGCTTTCTTT. This sequence encodes CASSQDRGPEAFF.

J is TRBJ2-2 and V is TRBV2; D is perhaps TRBD1 (7 bases). The germline gives CDR1 SNHLY, CDR2 FYNNEI. V gave up 7 bases and J gave up 5 bases, with 14 bases separating them. This CDR3 comprises 14 residues. The CDR3 reads CASKNSGGTGELFF. As DNA, the CDR3 is TGTGCCAGCAAAAATTCAGGGGGGACCGGGGAGCTGTTTTTT.

The V call is TRBV6-5, the J call TRBJ2-7, with TRBD2 as a possible D gene (5 bases). Per the germline V gene, CDR1 is MNHEY and CDR2 is SVGAGI. The CDR3 consists of 13 residues. Trimming removed 6 bases from V and 6 bases from J, with 15 bases in between. This chain's CDR3 is CASSPTRRREQYF. The CDR3 nucleotides are TGTGCCAGCAGCCCCACTAGACGGCGCGAGCAGTACTTC.

This clone was seen only a few times. The chain combines TRBV28 with TRBJ1-5; D remains unclear. Germline CDR1 and CDR2: MDHEN and SYDVKM. This CDR3 comprises 14 residues. The V end lost 5 bases, the J end lost 7 bases, and 15 bases lay between the germline ends. CDR3 sequence: CASSRLLASQPQHF. The CDR3 DNA reads TGTGCCAGCAGTCGTCTCTTGGCCAGCCAGCCCCAGCATTTT.

The chain has TRBV21-1 and TRBJ1-1. TRBV21-1 is a listed pseudogene. This CDR3 comprises 11 residues. This chain's CDR3 is CASQANTEAFF. Written as DNA, the CDR3 is TGTGCCAGCCAAGCAAACACTGAAGCTTTCTTT.

The chain uses TRBV29-1 and TRBJ2-3; D remains ambiguous. This CDR3 has 11 amino acids. The germline V and J ends were trimmed by 4 bases and 3 bases, with 5 bases remaining between them. Germline V gene data show CDR1 as SQVTM and CDR2 as ANQGSEA. CDR3 DNA: TGCAGCGTTGCAAGGACAGATACGCAGTATTTT. The encoded protein is CSVARTDTQYF.